One and the same sample provided the 26 T cell receptor beta chains below, sequenced in a study of blood T cell repertoires in COVID-19 (dated by TCRdb to about 2020). The receptor library was made with the immunoSEQ multiplex PCR assay. TCRdb re-hosts the immuneACCESS table, in-frame sequences only. Its copies lack some clones; in the studies checked, an unresolved V gene accounts for under half of them, and the cause for the rest is not known. Here the sample has under 300,000 clones; approximately 85% occur a single time. Of the sample, roughly an eighth is held by the ten largest clones. The material sequenced was peripheral blood. The source is an elderly man with acute or convalescent COVID-19.

The CDR3 nucleotides read TGTGCCACCAGCAGCGACGGGTACACTGAAGCTTTCTTT. It is translated as CATSSDGYTEAFF. V and J are TRBV15 and TRBJ1-1; no firm D call. V gave up 3 bases and J gave up 3 bases, with 8 bases separating them. This CDR3 contains 13 residues. Germline V CDR1 and CDR2: LNHNV, YYDKDF (reference sequence).

V and J are TRBV7-2 and TRBJ2-3, with 14 bases aligning to TRBD2. The CDR3 extends over 17 amino acids. Germline trimming cut 1 base from V and 0 bases from J; bases unmatched to any gene: 0. From germline, CDR1 is SGHTA and CDR2 FQGNSA. In DNA form, the CDR3 reads TGTGCCAGCAGCTTAGGACTAGCGGGGGGGAGCACAGATACGCAGTATTTT. Translated, it gives CASSLGLAGGSTDTQYF. Filled out from reference TRBV7-2 and TRBJ2-3, the complete variable domain reads GAGVSQSPSNKVTEKGKDVELRCDPISGHTALYWYRQSLGQGLEFLIYFQGNSAPDKSGLPSDRFSAERTGGSVSTLTIQRTQQEDSAVYLCASSLGLAGGSTDTQYFGPGTRLTVL.

The rearrangement joins TRBV5-1 to TRBJ2-1; D is unresolved. The CDR3 is 16 residues long. CDR1 and CDR2 (germline): SGHRS, YFSETQ. Trimming shortened V by 0 bases and J by 4 bases, and 14 bases separated the two germline ends. For the CDR3, the DNA is TGCGCCAGCAGCTTGGAGGCAGGCAGTTTTTACAATGAGCAGTTCTTC. Protein sequence: CASSLEAGSFYNEQFF.

In regard to this clone: Other DNA sequences in the same sample also yield this CDR3. The V gene is TRBV2, the J gene TRBJ1-5, with 9 positions matching TRBD1. V lost 4 bases and J lost 5; bases outside the gene matches: 0. This CDR3 is built from 13 residues. The germline gives CDR1 SNHLY, CDR2 FYNNEI. CDR3 sequence (DNA): TGTGCCAGCAGTGGGACAGGGGATCAGCCCCAGCATTTT. Its translation is CASSGTGDQPQHF.

The sample holds one count of this clone. This sequence joins TRBV29-1 and TRBJ1-6; possible D gene TRBD1, 6 bases. The V and J ends lost 6 bases and 8 bases respectively, with 17 bases between them. CDR3 length: 14 amino acids. Germline V gives CDR1 SQVTM, CDR2 ANQGSEA. The CDR3 protein is CSVGAGTPHSPLHF. Here the CDR3 DNA reads TGCAGCGTGGGGGCTGGGACACCACATTCACCCCTCCACTTT.

This clone was counted ten times or more. The chain couples TRBV4-1 to TRBJ1-5; D is undetermined. Germline CDR1 reads MGHRA; CDR2 reads YSYEKL. V was shortened by 2 bases and J by 2 bases, with 7 bases between the two germline ends. This CDR3 comprises 14 residues. DNA for the CDR3: TGCGCCAGCAGCCAACCCGGGGGCAATCAGCCCCAGCATTTT. Translating gives CASSQPGGNQPQHF.

This clone has a single count. J is TRBJ2-7 and V is TRBV28; TRBD1 might be the D (6 bases). Trimming removed 2 bases from V and 5 bases from J, with 16 bases in between. Germline loops: CDR1 MDHEN, CDR2 SYDVKM. The CDR3 has 15 amino acids. The CDR3 DNA sequence: TGTGCCAGCAGTTTAACAGGGTGGATTCTCCACGAGCAGTACTTC. It encodes CASSLTGWILHEQYF.

The chain carries TRBV27 and TRBJ2-5; 9 bases are shared with TRBD1. The CDR3 spans 15 residues. The V and J ends lost 5 bases and 4 bases, in that order; junction bases with no gene match: 8. The V gene's germline CDR1 is MNHEY and CDR2 SMNVEV (reference sequence). CDR3 coding DNA: TGTGCCAGCAGTACTTTGACAGGGGGAACAGAGACCCAGTACTTC. Protein product: CASSTLTGGTETQYF.

The gene calls are TRBV5-1 and TRBJ1-2; maybe TRBD1 (6 bases). The CDR3 length is 15 residues. The germline CDR1 and CDR2 sequences are SGHRS and YFSETQ. The V end lost 3 bases, the J end lost 8 bases, and 20 bases lay between the germline ends. CDR3 residues: CASSSFGQKEEGYTF. The CDR3 coding sequence is TGCGCCAGCAGCTCCTTCGGACAGAAGGAAGAGGGCTACACCTTC.

The chain recombines TRBV2 with TRBJ1-1; D gene unclear. Per germline, CDR1 SNHLY and CDR2 FYNNEI. Trimming left V 2 bases short and J 11 bases short, with 12 bases between. The CDR3 spans 12 residues. The CDR3 DNA reads as TGTGCCAGCAGTGAATCCTCCCGGAGGGCTTTCTTT. Protein product: CASSESSRRAFF.

The J gene is TRBJ2-7, the V gene TRBV7-2; a weak D match, TRBD1 (5 bases). The CDR3 spans 14 residues. Germline values: CDR1 SGHTA, CDR2 FQGNSA. The V and J ends lost 2 bases and 2 bases respectively, with 10 bases between them. The DNA of the CDR3 is TGTGCCAGCAGCTTATCGCCAGGGACCTACGAGCAGTACTTC. Encoded protein: CASSLSPGTYEQYF.

This chain joins TRBV4-1 and TRBJ1-4; D is undetermined. The germline gives CDR1 MGHRA, CDR2 YSYEKL. Trimming cost V 7 bases and J 3 bases, with 15 bases left between them. The CDR3 totals 15 residues. CDR3 sequence: CASKDSLGANEKLFF. The CDR3 bases are TGCGCCAGCAAAGACTCCTTGGGAGCTAATGAAAAACTGTTTTTT.

The gene calls are TRBV5-1 and TRBJ1-2; D call uncertain. V was trimmed by 1 base and J by 8 bases, leaving 18 bases between them. Germline assignment: CDR1 SGHRS and CDR2 YFSETQ. This CDR3 has 15 residues. The CDR3 spells CASSLSVGGLQGYTF. CDR3 nucleotides: TGCGCCAGCAGCTTGTCGGTCGGAGGGCTTCAGGGCTACACCTTC.

This chain's CDR3 is CASRTLTGGAGSANEKLFF. The CDR3 nucleotides read TGTGCCAGCAGGACACTGACAGGGGGCGCGGGGTCTGCTAATGAAAAACTGTTTTTT. The gene calls are TRBV4-2 and TRBJ1-4; 10 nucleotides line up with TRBD1. The CDR3 length is 19 residues. Germline V gene lookup returns CDR1 LGHNA and CDR2 YNFKEQ. V lost 6 bases and J lost 3; bases outside the gene matches: 16.

This clone was detected a few times. The chain recombines TRBV27 with TRBJ1-5; tentative D call: TRBD1 (6 bases). Germline CDR1 MNHEY, CDR2 SMNVEV (reference sequence). V lost 6 bases and J 7 bases, leaving 19 bases between the germline ends. CDR3 length equals 15 residues. The CDR3 reads CASRPSGAQGQPQHF. CDR3 coding DNA: TGTGCCAGCAGACCCTCAGGGGCCCAGGGGCAGCCCCAGCATTTT.

The chain has TRBV2 and TRBJ1-5; TRBD1 might be the D (6 bases). Germline V gene data show CDR1 as SNHLY and CDR2 as FYNNEI. V lost 6 bases and J lost 4, with 10 bases in between. The CDR3 sequence is 13 residues long. This chain's CDR3 is CASSLDRNQPQHF. The DNA of the CDR3 is TGTGCCAGCAGCTTGGACAGAAATCAGCCCCAGCATTTT.

In its sample, this clone was seen once. The chain combines TRBV6-5 with TRBJ1-3; D is undetermined. The CDR3 consists of 15 residues. Trimming removed 2 bases at V and 4 bases at J, with 12 bases between. Germline CDR1 reads MNHEY; CDR2 reads SVGAGI. The CDR3 region is CASSYQRGWGNTIYF. CDR3 coding DNA: TGTGCCAGCAGTTACCAGAGAGGTTGGGGAAACACCATATATTTT.

The V and J genes are TRBV27 and TRBJ2-7; possibly TRBD2 for D (6 bases). CDR1 and CDR2 (germline): MNHEY, SMNVEV (reference sequence). The CDR3 totals 15 residues. Trimming took off 5 bases at V and 4 bases at J, with 18 bases between the two ends. The CDR3 DNA reads as TGTGCCAGCAGTAGATCTGGGACTGGGGGTTACGAGCAGTACTTC. Its protein is CASSRSGTGGYEQYF.

In this sample, this clone turned up once. CDR3 sequence: CASSLQGAYGNTIYF. CDR3 coding DNA: TGTGCCAGCAGCTTACAGGGGGCTTACGGAAACACCATATATTTT. The rearrangement joins TRBV7-8 to TRBJ1-3, with 8 nucleotides matching TRBD1. V shed 2 bases, J shed 4 bases, and the junction held 4 bases outside the gene matches. Germline V gene sequence: CDR1 SGHVS, CDR2 FQNEAQ. The CDR3 loop spans 15 amino acids.

This chain joins TRBV5-6 and TRBJ2-7; 9 bases match TRBD1. Per germline, CDR1 SGHDT and CDR2 YYEEEE. This CDR3 region has 15 residues. Germline trimming cut 1 base from V and 3 bases from J; bases unmatched to any gene: 5. The CDR3 DNA sequence: TGTGCCAGCAGCTTGATTGGGACAGGGTTCTACGAGCAGTACTTC. It translates to CASSLIGTGFYEQYF.

This clone was picked up a small number of times. The CDR3 DNA reads TGTGCCAGTAGTACTTTTGATTCACCCCTCCACTTT. Its translation: CASSTFDSPLHF. J is TRBJ1-6 and V is TRBV19, with D hard to call. Germline loops: CDR1 LNHDA, CDR2 SQIVND (reference sequence). Trimming took off 4 bases at V and 8 bases at J, with 6 bases between the two ends. This CDR3 comprises 12 residues. Together with reference TRBV19 and TRBJ1-6, the CDR3 gives the full variable domain: DGGITQSPKYLFRKEGQNVTLSCEQNLNHDAMYWYRQDPGQGLRLIYYSQIVNDFQKGDIAEGYSVSREKKESFPLTVTSAQKNPTAFYLCASSTFDSPLHFGNGTRLTVT.

The V call is TRBV29-1, the J call TRBJ2-1, with 9 nucleotides matching TRBD2. Per germline, CDR1 SQVTM and CDR2 ANQGSEA. V gave up 7 bases and J gave up 0 bases; unmatched junction bases: 4. The CDR3 is made up of 14 amino acids. The CDR3 sequence is CSAAGGSSYNEQFF. The CDR3 bases are TGCAGCGCTGCGGGAGGGAGCTCCTACAATGAGCAGTTCTTC.

In DNA form, the CDR3 reads TGTGCCACCAGCAGAGAGCCCGGGACTAGCGGAGAGGGGACCCACTACGAGCAGTACTTC. This translates into CATSREPGTSGEGTHYEQYF. The chain combines TRBV15 with TRBJ2-7; 11 bases align to TRBD2. CDR1 is LNHNV, CDR2 YYDKDF, per germline (reference sequence). The CDR3 is 20 amino acids. With 0 bases clipped from V and 3 bases from J, the junction kept 16 bases outside the gene matches.

V and J are TRBV7-8 and TRBJ1-1, with 8 bases fitting TRBD1. Germline assignment: CDR1 SGHVS and CDR2 FQNEAQ. Losses at the gene ends were 0 bases for V and 5 bases for J; bases not matched to a gene: 5. This CDR3 has 15 residues. CDR3 protein: CASSLAQGARTEAFF. As DNA, the CDR3 is TGTGCCAGCAGCTTAGCGCAGGGGGCTCGGACTGAAGCTTTCTTT. Drawing the rest from reference TRBV7-8 and TRBJ1-1, the complete variable domain is GAGVSQSPRYKVAKRGQDVALRCDPISGHVSLFWYQQALGQGPEFLTYFQNEAQLDKSGLPSDRFFAERPEGSVSTLKIQRTQQEDSAVYLCASSLAQGARTEAFFGQGTRLTVV.

The chain employs TRBV12-3 or TRBV12-4 and TRBJ1-5; no clear D. The CDR3 contains 13 residues. V was trimmed by 5 bases and J by 2 bases, leaving 7 bases between them. The CDR3 region has the DNA TGTGCCAGCAGTCGAGGAGGCAATCAGCCCCAGCATTTT. It encodes CASSRGGNQPQHF.

This clone has ten or more counts. The rearrangement links TRBV7-9 to TRBJ1-1, with D perhaps matching TRBD1 (5 bases). Germline V gene data show CDR1 as SEHNR and CDR2 as FQNEAQ (reference sequence). The CDR3 sequence is 13 residues long. V lost 6 bases to trimming and J lost 2 bases, with 10 bases between them. The CDR3 nucleotides read TGTGCCAGCAGACGGGGGGTAAACACTGAAGCTTTCTTT. It yields the protein CASRRGVNTEAFF. Drawing the rest from reference TRBV7-9 and TRBJ1-1, the complete variable domain is DTGVSQNPRHKITKRGQNVTFRCDPISEHNRLYWYRQTLGQGPEFLTYFQNEAQLEKSRLLSDRFSAERPKGSFSTLEIQRTEQGDSAMYLCASRRGVNTEAFFGQGTRLTVV.